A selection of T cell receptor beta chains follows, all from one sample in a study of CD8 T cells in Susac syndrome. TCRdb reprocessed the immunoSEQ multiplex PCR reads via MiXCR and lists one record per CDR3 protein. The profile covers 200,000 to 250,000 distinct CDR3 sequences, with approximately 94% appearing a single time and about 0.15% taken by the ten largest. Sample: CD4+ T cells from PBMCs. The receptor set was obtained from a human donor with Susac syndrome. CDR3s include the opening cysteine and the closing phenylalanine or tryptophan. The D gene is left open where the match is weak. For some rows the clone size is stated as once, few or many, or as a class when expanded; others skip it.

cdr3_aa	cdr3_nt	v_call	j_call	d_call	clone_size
CSARDLGVTTFGVDNQPQHF	TGCAGTGCTAGAGATCTTGGCGTGACCACCTTTGGGGTCGACAATCAGCCCCAGCATTTT	TRBV20-1	TRBJ1-5	NA	NA
CASNLGSSTEAFF	TGTGCCAGCAATCTAGGGTCGAGCACTGAAGCTTTCTTT	TRBV6-6	TRBJ1-1	NA	NA
CASSYWGGGYTF	TGTGCCAGCAGTTACTGGGGTGGTGGCTACACCTTC	TRBV6-5	TRBJ1-2	NA	NA
CASSLQTGDGYNEQFF	TGTGCCAGCAGCTTACAAACTGGGGACGGTTACAATGAGCAGTTCTTC	TRBV7-3	TRBJ2-1	NA	NA
CASSVQGVTATEQYF	TGTGCCAGTAGTGTACAGGGGGTGACTGCTACCGAGCAGTACTTC	TRBV19	TRBJ2-7	TRBD1	NA
CASTPGLAGVYEQFF	TGCGCCAGCACCCCGGGACTAGCGGGGGTCTATGAGCAGTTCTTC	TRBV5-1	TRBJ2-1	TRBD2	NA
CAWRPGQGAGWAYEQYF	TGTGCCTGGAGGCCGGGACAGGGGGCGGGTTGGGCCTACGAGCAGTACTTC	TRBV30	TRBJ2-7	TRBD1	NA
CSARAQAATDTQYF	TGCAGTGCTAGAGCTCAAGCGGCCACAGATACGCAGTATTTT	TRBV20-1	TRBJ2-3	NA	NA
CASSQEGTANTGELFF	TGCGCCAGCAGCCAAGAGGGGACAGCAAACACCGGGGAGCTGTTTTTT	TRBV4-3	TRBJ2-2	TRBD1	NA
CASSLDSSTDTQYF	TGTGCCAGCAGCTTGGACAGCTCCACAGATACGCAGTATTTT	TRBV7-9	TRBJ2-3	NA	NA
CASSSPGLAGGLNEQFF	TGTGCCAGCAGTTCCCCGGGACTAGCGGGGGGCCTCAATGAGCAGTTCTTC	TRBV12-3/TRBV12-4	TRBJ2-1	TRBD2	NA
CATRGGLGGEKLFF	TGTGCCACCCGGGGAGGACTCGGCGGAGAAAAACTGTTTTTT	TRBV15	TRBJ1-4	NA	NA
CASSLPSDTDTQYF	TGCGCCAGCAGCTTGCCGTCAGACACAGATACGCAGTATTTT	TRBV5-1	TRBJ2-3	NA	NA
CASSLEPQHF	TGTGCCAGCAGCTTAGAGCCCCAGCATTTT	TRBV7-8	TRBJ1-5	NA	NA
CASSFGRTVGANVLTF	TGTGCCAGCAGTTTCGGGCGGACAGTTGGGGCCAACGTCCTGACTTTC	TRBV28	TRBJ2-6	NA	NA
CSALQGAGEYQETQYF	TGCAGTGCCTTACAGGGGGCGGGGGAGTACCAAGAGACCCAGTACTTC	TRBV20-1	TRBJ2-5	TRBD1	once
CAWETGGDTEAFF	TGTGCCTGGGAGACAGGGGGAGATACTGAAGCTTTCTTT	TRBV30	TRBJ1-1	TRBD1	NA
CASQTGTGGYEQYF	TGTGCCAGCCAGACCGGGACAGGGGGCTACGAGCAGTACTTC	TRBV6-6	TRBJ2-7	TRBD1	NA
CASSRLGGGDGYTF	TGTGCCAGCAGCCGGCTCGGAGGGGGCGACGGCTACACCTTC	TRBV7-2	TRBJ1-2	TRBD1	NA
CASSQPVGDVFSYEQYF	TGCGCCAGCAGCCAACCCGTAGGCGACGTATTCTCCTACGAGCAGTACTTC	TRBV4-1	TRBJ2-7	NA	NA
CSARDRAGDSPYEQYF	TGCAGTGCTAGAGACCGGGCGGGGGACAGTCCCTACGAGCAGTACTTC	TRBV20-1	TRBJ2-7	NA	NA
CASRPPVGLATDTQYF	TGTGCCAGCAGGCCCCCCGTGGGACTAGCAACAGATACGCAGTATTTT	TRBV12-3/TRBV12-4	TRBJ2-3	TRBD2	NA